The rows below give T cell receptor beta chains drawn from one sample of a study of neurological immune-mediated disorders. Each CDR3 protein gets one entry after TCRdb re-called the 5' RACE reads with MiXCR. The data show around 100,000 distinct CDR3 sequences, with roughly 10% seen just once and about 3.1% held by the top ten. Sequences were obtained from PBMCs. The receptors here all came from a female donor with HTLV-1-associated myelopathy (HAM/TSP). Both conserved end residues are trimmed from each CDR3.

cdr3_aa: SARGTAGNPYEQY; v_call: TRBV20-1; cdr3_length: 13
cdr3_aa: ASSLQGNWVPSGANVLT; v_call: TRBV7-8; cdr3_length: 17
cdr3_aa: SARDKEQY; v_call: TRBV20-1; cdr3_length: 8
cdr3_aa: SAKRTGTGELF; v_call: TRBV20-1; cdr3_length: 11
cdr3_aa: ASSSLVTDTQY; v_call: TRBV12-3/TRBV12-4; cdr3_length: 11
cdr3_aa: ASSASFRGTDTQY; v_call: TRBV5-6; cdr3_length: 13
cdr3_aa: ASRMGQFSYNEQF; v_call: TRBV6-2/TRBV6-3; cdr3_length: 13
cdr3_aa: ASTLAGGKETQY; v_call: TRBV12-3/TRBV12-4; cdr3_length: 12
cdr3_aa: ASRTGPTAEQY; v_call: TRBV2; cdr3_length: 11
cdr3_aa: ASSNRDREKLF; v_call: TRBV6-5; cdr3_length: 11
cdr3_aa: ASSEFGVETQY; v_call: TRBV10-1; cdr3_length: 11
cdr3_aa: SVAEAGRDTQY; v_call: TRBV29-1; cdr3_length: 11
cdr3_aa: ASSLAGPDTYEQY; v_call: TRBV11-3; cdr3_length: 13
cdr3_aa: ASSGDRGQGTQY; v_call: TRBV25-1; cdr3_length: 12
cdr3_aa: SALPGTRQETQY; v_call: TRBV20-1; cdr3_length: 12
cdr3_aa: ASSRGQGAFESSDTQY; v_call: TRBV5-1; cdr3_length: 16
cdr3_aa: ASSLGPGQSYEQY; v_call: TRBV12-3/TRBV12-4; cdr3_length: 13
cdr3_aa: SARVGSGGANIQY; v_call: TRBV20-1; cdr3_length: 13
cdr3_aa: ASSLTGWNTGELF; v_call: TRBV5-1; cdr3_length: 13
cdr3_aa: ASSLAPGHEQF; v_call: TRBV11-1; cdr3_length: 11
cdr3_aa: ASSPGGRYEQY; v_call: TRBV5-4; cdr3_length: 11
cdr3_aa: ASSRGLANEQF; v_call: TRBV6-9; cdr3_length: 11
cdr3_aa: ASSPLGNTGELF; v_call: TRBV11-2; cdr3_length: 12
cdr3_aa: ASTEGLAGTYEQY; v_call: TRBV10-1; cdr3_length: 13
cdr3_aa: ASKQGFGTGELF; v_call: TRBV28; cdr3_length: 12
cdr3_aa: SADSAEGLSYNEQF; v_call: TRBV20-1; cdr3_length: 14
cdr3_aa: SARDRGQGKEQY; v_call: TRBV20-1; cdr3_length: 12
cdr3_aa: ASSEGAGANVLT; v_call: TRBV5-1; cdr3_length: 12
cdr3_aa: ASSGGLAGYNEQF; v_call: TRBV2; cdr3_length: 13
cdr3_aa: ASSMTGGDTQY; v_call: TRBV7-2; cdr3_length: 11
cdr3_aa: ASSERPGVIDEQF; v_call: TRBV2; cdr3_length: 13
cdr3_aa: ASRVTGTGTKETQY; v_call: TRBV5-1; cdr3_length: 14
cdr3_aa: SARTSGGQSWETQY; v_call: TRBV20-1; cdr3_length: 14
cdr3_aa: ASSLSQITDTQY; v_call: TRBV5-1; cdr3_length: 12
cdr3_aa: SATSRNTEAF; v_call: TRBV20-1; cdr3_length: 10
cdr3_aa: ASRGGHPNQPQH; v_call: TRBV7-8; cdr3_length: 12
cdr3_aa: ASTRGVGYT; v_call: TRBV28; cdr3_length: 9
cdr3_aa: ASSWALSGGYNEQF; v_call: TRBV5-6; cdr3_length: 14
cdr3_aa: ASSLGVAGRGEQF; v_call: TRBV5-1; cdr3_length: 13
cdr3_aa: ASSFGGGAGWPQY; v_call: TRBV7-2; cdr3_length: 13
cdr3_aa: ASSPRQGRTDTQY; v_call: TRBV5-1; cdr3_length: 13
cdr3_aa: ASSSGHSETQY; v_call: TRBV5-1; cdr3_length: 11
cdr3_aa: ASSLIGNTIY; v_call: TRBV12-3/TRBV12-4; cdr3_length: 10
cdr3_aa: ASSTLAWEETQY; v_call: TRBV19; cdr3_length: 12
cdr3_aa: ASSKGADTYEQY; v_call: TRBV7-9; cdr3_length: 12
cdr3_aa: ASSPQGHSYNEQF; v_call: TRBV5-1; cdr3_length: 13
cdr3_aa: ASSVGAGGPETQY; v_call: TRBV9; cdr3_length: 13